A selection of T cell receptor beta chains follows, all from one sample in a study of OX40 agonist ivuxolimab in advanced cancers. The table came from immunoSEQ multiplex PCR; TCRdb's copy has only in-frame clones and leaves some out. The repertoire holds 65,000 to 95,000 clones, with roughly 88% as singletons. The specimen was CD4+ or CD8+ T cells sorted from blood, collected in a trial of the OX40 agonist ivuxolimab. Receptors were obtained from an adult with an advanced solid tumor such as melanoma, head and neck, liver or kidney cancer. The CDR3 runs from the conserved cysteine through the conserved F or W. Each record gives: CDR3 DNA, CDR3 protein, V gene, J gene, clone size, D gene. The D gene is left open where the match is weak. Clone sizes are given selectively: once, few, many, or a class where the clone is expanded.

cdr3_nt: TGTGCCAGCAGCGCATGGCAGGGAAGCAATCAGCCCCAGCATTTT
cdr3_aa: CASSAWQGSNQPQHF
v_call: TRBV7-2
j_call: TRBJ1-5
clone_size: .
d_call: .

cdr3_nt: TGTGCCATCAACGAGGGGGTAGCGGGGAGCACCGGGGAGCTGTTTTTT
cdr3_aa: CAINEGVAGSTGELFF
v_call: TRBV10-3
j_call: TRBJ2-2
clone_size: .
d_call: TRBD2

cdr3_nt: TGTGCCAGCAGTGATGCTAGCGGGGGCTTCACAGATACGCAGTATTTT
cdr3_aa: CASSDASGGFTDTQYF
v_call: TRBV25-1
j_call: TRBJ2-3
clone_size: .
d_call: TRBD2

cdr3_nt: TGTGCCACTCGGGACGTGGGCACCGGGGAGCTGTTTTTT
cdr3_aa: CATRDVGTGELFF
v_call: TRBV19
j_call: TRBJ2-2
clone_size: .
d_call: .

cdr3_nt: TGTGCCAGCAGTTACTTACGGGAGGACCCAGATACGCAGTATTTT
cdr3_aa: CASSYLREDPDTQYF
v_call: TRBV6-5
j_call: TRBJ2-3
clone_size: .
d_call: TRBD2

cdr3_nt: TGTGCCATCAGGGGGGACGGATCCTACGAGCAGTACTTC
cdr3_aa: CAIRGDGSYEQYF
v_call: TRBV10-3
j_call: TRBJ2-7
clone_size: .
d_call: .

cdr3_nt: TGTGCCAGCAGTCGAGGAGGCTCGGGCACTGAAGCTTTCTTT
cdr3_aa: CASSRGGSGTEAFF
v_call: TRBV6-1
j_call: TRBJ1-1
clone_size: once
d_call: .

cdr3_nt: TGTGCCAGCAGCTTCGCTCCCTCTCGAAACATTCAGTACTTC
cdr3_aa: CASSFAPSRNIQYF
v_call: TRBV7-2
j_call: TRBJ2-4
clone_size: .
d_call: .

cdr3_nt: TGTGCCAGCAGCATGCCACAGTACCAAATCTATGGCTACACCTTC
cdr3_aa: CASSMPQYQIYGYTF
v_call: TRBV21-1
j_call: TRBJ1-2
clone_size: .
d_call: .

cdr3_nt: TGCAGCGTGCCAGAGAGCGGGAGGGTCTTCGGGGAGCAGTTCTTC
cdr3_aa: CSVPESGRVFGEQFF
v_call: TRBV29-1
j_call: TRBJ2-1
clone_size: .
d_call: TRBD2

cdr3_nt: TGTGCCAGTAGTCCTGCCGGGACAGGGACTTACGAGCAGTACTTC
cdr3_aa: CASSPAGTGTYEQYF
v_call: TRBV19
j_call: TRBJ2-7
clone_size: .
d_call: TRBD1

cdr3_nt: TGTGCCAGCAGCAAAGTGGGGTACAGACGCTACACTGAAGCTTTCTTT
cdr3_aa: CASSKVGYRRYTEAFF
v_call: TRBV21-1
j_call: TRBJ1-1
clone_size: .
d_call: .

cdr3_nt: TGTGCCACCAGCAGAGATCCGGGCAGAGAAGAGACCCAGTACTTC
cdr3_aa: CATSRDPGREETQYF
v_call: TRBV15
j_call: TRBJ2-5
clone_size: .
d_call: .

cdr3_nt: TGTGCCAGCAGCCTAAGCCGCCCCGGGGGGTTAGATACGCAGTATTTT
cdr3_aa: CASSLSRPGGLDTQYF
v_call: TRBV5-4
j_call: TRBJ2-3
clone_size: .
d_call: TRBD2

cdr3_nt: TGCGCCAGCAGCCAAGATGTGAGCCAGGGGCACTACGAGCAGTACTTC
cdr3_aa: CASSQDVSQGHYEQYF
v_call: TRBV4-3
j_call: TRBJ2-7
clone_size: .
d_call: .

cdr3_nt: TGTGCCAGCAGTCGTCGGGTTACGAACACCGGGGAGCTGTTTTTT
cdr3_aa: CASSRRVTNTGELFF
v_call: TRBV6-1
j_call: TRBJ2-2
clone_size: .
d_call: .

cdr3_nt: TGCGCCAGCAGGATGGCTAGCGAGAACACCGGGGAGCTGTTTTTT
cdr3_aa: CASRMASENTGELFF
v_call: TRBV5-1
j_call: TRBJ2-2
clone_size: .
d_call: .

cdr3_nt: TGTGCCAGTAGTCTCTCGGGACTAGCGGGGGAGCAGTTCTTC
cdr3_aa: CASSLSGLAGEQFF
v_call: TRBV19
j_call: TRBJ2-1
clone_size: .
d_call: TRBD2

cdr3_nt: TGTGCCAGCAGCCAATGGCAGGGGGAAAGGCACGAGCAGTACTTC
cdr3_aa: CASSQWQGERHEQYF
v_call: TRBV16
j_call: TRBJ2-7
clone_size: .
d_call: TRBD1

cdr3_nt: TGTGCCAGCAGCTTAGGTTGGCCGGGTACCGACACTGAAGCTTTCTTT
cdr3_aa: CASSLGWPGTDTEAFF
v_call: TRBV7-9
j_call: TRBJ1-1
clone_size: .
d_call: .

cdr3_nt: TGTGCCAGCAGTGAGAGGACAGGGCGGGAGTACTTC
cdr3_aa: CASSERTGREYF
v_call: TRBV6-1
j_call: TRBJ2-7
clone_size: .
d_call: TRBD1

cdr3_nt: TGTGCCAGCAGCCCCCGAAGGGGTGGCTACACCTTC
cdr3_aa: CASSPRRGGYTF
v_call: TRBV7-2
j_call: TRBJ1-2
clone_size: once
d_call: .

cdr3_nt: TGTGCCAGTAAAACCAGTGAGGCCAACACTGAAGCTTTCTTT
cdr3_aa: CASKTSEANTEAFF
v_call: TRBV19
j_call: TRBJ1-1
clone_size: few
d_call: .

cdr3_nt: TGTGCCAGCAGCGCATTAGCGGGGGGGGTCGGCGGGGAGCTGTTTTTT
cdr3_aa: CASSALAGGVGGELFF
v_call: TRBV11-2
j_call: TRBJ2-2
clone_size: once
d_call: TRBD2

cdr3_nt: TGTGCCACCAGCAACTCCCGGAGCTCTGGGGCCAACGTCCTGACTTTC
cdr3_aa: CATSNSRSSGANVLTF
v_call: TRBV15
j_call: TRBJ2-6
clone_size: .
d_call: .

cdr3_nt: TGTGCCAGCAGCTTAGAGGGGGGTCAGCCCCAGCATTTT
cdr3_aa: CASSLEGGQPQHF
v_call: TRBV7-9
j_call: TRBJ1-5
clone_size: .
d_call: .